The subject of this entry is one T cell receptor (beta chain). This record comes from a study of blood T cell repertoires in COVID-19. Study summary: From T cells, B-cell-depleted T cells, or PBMCs came the material, which was cDNA or gDNA.

The data were produced by immunoSEQ multiplex PCR, yet TCRdb's version contains in-frame clones alone and is incomplete. The sample has hundreds of thousands of clones; approximately 90% are singletons. The germline V gene has CDR1 KGHDR and CDR2 SFDVKD. V shed 3 bases and J 3 bases; nucleotides not matched to a gene: 9. This CDR3 has 16 amino acids. Participants were aged about 18 to 100 years from about two dozen US areas. Clinical history reported by participants formed the basis on which cohorts were assigned. Recovered participants had two consecutive negative NP/OP PCR tests, healthcare professional clearance, or symptom resolution.

The chain is built from TRBV24-1 and TRBJ2-5; TRBD2 matches 7 bases. Sequencing was done on a sample of PBMCs or T cells enriched from blood (not recorded which). This clonotype was sampled from a woman between 40 and 50 years old who had recovered from COVID-19. DNA for the CDR3: TGTGCCACCAGTGATGCGGGGGTACGCAGGAAAGAGACCCAGTACTTC. It yields the protein CATSDAGVRRKETQYF.